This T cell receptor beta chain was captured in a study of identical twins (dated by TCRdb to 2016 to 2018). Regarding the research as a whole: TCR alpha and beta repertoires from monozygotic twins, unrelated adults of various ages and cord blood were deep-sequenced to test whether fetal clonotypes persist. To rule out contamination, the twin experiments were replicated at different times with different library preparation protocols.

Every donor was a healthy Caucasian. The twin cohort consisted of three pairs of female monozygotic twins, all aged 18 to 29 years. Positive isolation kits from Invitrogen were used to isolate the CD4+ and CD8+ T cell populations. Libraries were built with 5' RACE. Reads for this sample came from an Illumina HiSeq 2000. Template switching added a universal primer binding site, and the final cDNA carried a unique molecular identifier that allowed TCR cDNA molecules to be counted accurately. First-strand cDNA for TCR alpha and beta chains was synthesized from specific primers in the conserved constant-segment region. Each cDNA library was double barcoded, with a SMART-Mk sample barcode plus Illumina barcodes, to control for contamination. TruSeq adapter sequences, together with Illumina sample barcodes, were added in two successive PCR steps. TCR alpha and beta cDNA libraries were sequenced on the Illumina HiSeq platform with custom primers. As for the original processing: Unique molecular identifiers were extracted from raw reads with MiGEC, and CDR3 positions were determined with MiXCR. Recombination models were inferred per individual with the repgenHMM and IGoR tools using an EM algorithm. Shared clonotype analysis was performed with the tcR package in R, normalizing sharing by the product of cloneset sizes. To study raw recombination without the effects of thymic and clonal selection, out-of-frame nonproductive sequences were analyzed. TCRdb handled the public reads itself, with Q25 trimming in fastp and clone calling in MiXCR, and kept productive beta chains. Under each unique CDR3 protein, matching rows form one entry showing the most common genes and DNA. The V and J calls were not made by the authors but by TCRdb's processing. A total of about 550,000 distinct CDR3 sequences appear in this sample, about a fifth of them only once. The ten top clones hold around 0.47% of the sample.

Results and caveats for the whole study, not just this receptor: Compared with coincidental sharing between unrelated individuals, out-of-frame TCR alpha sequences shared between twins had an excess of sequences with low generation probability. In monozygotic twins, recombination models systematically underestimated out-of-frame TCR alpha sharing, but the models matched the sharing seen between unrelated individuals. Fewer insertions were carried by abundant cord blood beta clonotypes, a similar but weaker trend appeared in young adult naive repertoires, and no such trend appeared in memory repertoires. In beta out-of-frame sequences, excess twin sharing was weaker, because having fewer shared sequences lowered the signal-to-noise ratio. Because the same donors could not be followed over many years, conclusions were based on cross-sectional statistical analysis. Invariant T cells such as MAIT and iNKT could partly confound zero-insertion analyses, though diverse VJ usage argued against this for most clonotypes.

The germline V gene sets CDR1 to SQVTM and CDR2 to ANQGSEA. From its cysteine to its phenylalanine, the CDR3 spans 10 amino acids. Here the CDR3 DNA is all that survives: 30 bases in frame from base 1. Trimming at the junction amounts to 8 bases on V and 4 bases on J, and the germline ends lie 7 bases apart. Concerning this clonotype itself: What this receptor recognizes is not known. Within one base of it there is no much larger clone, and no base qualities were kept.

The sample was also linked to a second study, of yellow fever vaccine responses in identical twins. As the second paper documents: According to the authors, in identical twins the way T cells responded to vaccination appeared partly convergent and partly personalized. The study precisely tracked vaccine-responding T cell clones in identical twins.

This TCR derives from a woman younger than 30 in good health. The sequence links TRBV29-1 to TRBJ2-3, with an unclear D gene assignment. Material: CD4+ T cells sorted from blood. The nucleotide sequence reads TGCAGCTTGATGGCAGATACGCAGTATTTT. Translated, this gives CSLMADTQYF.